This TCR beta chain appears in the sequencing data of a study of blood T cell repertoires in COVID-19. This clone was observed once. Per the authors' pipeline: Amplification of reference gene primers provided the estimated nucleated cell counts. Libraries were prepared by immunoSEQ multiplex PCR; TCRdb keeps only in-frame clonotypes and omits some of them. For V, J and clone size, that table is used; D and trimming come from the DNA. The data show more than 95,000 clones, 85% to 90% seen once. CDR1 is LGHNA and CDR2 is YNFKEQ in the germline V gene. The CDR3 has 14 amino acids. Losses at the gene ends were 4 bases for V and 1 base for J; bases not matched to a gene: 0.

Specimen: peripheral blood. The clonotype originates from a human donor in a cohort sampled during active COVID-19. V and J are TRBV4-2 and TRBJ1-2, with 10 nucleotides matching TRBD1. For the CDR3, the DNA is TGTGCCAGCAGCCGGACAGGGGGTAACTATGGCTACACCTTC. It yields the protein CASSRTGGNYGYTF.